One T cell receptor (beta chain) is described in this entry. This record belongs to a study of blood T cell repertoires in COVID-19. Overall study context: Acute and convalescent COVID-19 specimens originated in the United States, Italy and Spain.

V was clipped by 3 bases and J by 0 bases, with 7 bases between them. CDR1 is SGHDT, CDR2 YYEEEE, per germline. This CDR3 is built from 15 residues. Authors' analysis steps: Estimation of nucleated cell counts was performed using reference gene primer amplification. Profiling relied on immunoSEQ multiplex PCR, and the TCRdb table lists in-frame clones only, not all of them. The DNA was the basis for D and trimming; V, J and clone size are from that table. The sample has under 300,000 clones; about 90% are singletons. Living in about two dozen US areas, the participants were between roughly 18 and 90 years of age. The study counted Cohort 3 donors as recovered given two negative PCRs, clearance, or symptom resolution.

Sequencing was performed on PBMCs or T cells enriched from blood (not recorded which). The TCR sequence derives from a woman under 30 who had recovered from COVID-19. V and J are TRBV5-6 and TRBJ2-6; D not resolved. DNA of the CDR3: TGTGCCAGCAGCTGGAGAGTCTCTGGGGCCAACGTCCTGACTTTC. It codes for CASSWRVSGANVLTF.